Sequencing of this TCR beta chain was carried out in a study of cytomegalovirus exposure and HLA in healthy donors. Data came from immunoSEQ multiplex PCR; TCRdb stores just in-frame clones and leaves some out. The sample contains 150,000 to 180,000 clones, roughly 90% of which appear only once. This clone was counted a single time. The length of the CDR3 is 14 residues. V shed 5 bases and J shed 0 bases, with 11 bases lying between them. Germline V gene data show CDR1 as SGHVS and CDR2 as FQNEAQ. The rearrangement links TRBV7-8 to TRBJ2-7, with D tentatively TRBD1 (6 bases). Specimen: PBMCs. The sequence was obtained from a young man in good health and CMV-seropositive. The CDR3 loop reads CASSRGSSSYEQYF. CDR3 coding DNA: TGTGCCAGCAGCAGGGGGTCCTCCTCCTACGAGCAGTACTTC.